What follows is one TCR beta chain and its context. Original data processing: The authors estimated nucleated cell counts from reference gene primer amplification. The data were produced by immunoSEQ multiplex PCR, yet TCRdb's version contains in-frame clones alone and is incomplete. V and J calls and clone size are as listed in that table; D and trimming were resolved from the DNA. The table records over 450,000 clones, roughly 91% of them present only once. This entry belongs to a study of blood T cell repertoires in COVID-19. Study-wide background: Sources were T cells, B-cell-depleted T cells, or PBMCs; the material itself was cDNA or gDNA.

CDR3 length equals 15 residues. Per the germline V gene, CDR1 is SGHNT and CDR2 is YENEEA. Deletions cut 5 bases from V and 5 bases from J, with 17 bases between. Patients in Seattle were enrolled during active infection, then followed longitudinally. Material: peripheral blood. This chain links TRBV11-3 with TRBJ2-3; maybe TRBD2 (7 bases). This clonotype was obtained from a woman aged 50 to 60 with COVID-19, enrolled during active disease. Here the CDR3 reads CASSGLGGAEDTQYF. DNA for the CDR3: TGTGCCAGCAGCGGTCTGGGGGGGGCTGAAGATACGCAGTATTTT.